Below, 7 T cell receptor beta chains from the same sample are listed, as sequenced in a study of shared clonotypes between healthy human individuals (dated by TCRdb to 2018 to 2021). The receptor library was made with the immunoSEQ multiplex PCR assay. The source is immuneACCESS, and TCRdb retained only in-frame sequences with V and J called. Part of the clones is not carried over; for the studies checked, unresolved V genes explain less than half of this, and the remainder is unexplained. Counted in this sample were hundreds of thousands of clones; around three quarters of them appeared once. Jointly, the top ten make up about 12% of the sample. The specimen was PBMCs. The source of these receptors is a woman in her thirties or forties in good health. Some clones in this sample may be carry-over from other donors' samples.

This clone was recorded only once. J is TRBJ1-5 and V is TRBV5-4, with D unclear. The CDR3 totals 14 residues. V was cut by 4 bases and J by 9 bases, with 17 bases left in between. The V gene's germline CDR1 is SGHNT and CDR2 YYREEE (reference sequence). The CDR3 loop reads CASSPGPLMWPQHF. As DNA, the CDR3 is TGTGCCAGCAGCCCCGGACCGCTCATGTGGCCCCAGCATTTT.

This rearrangement joins TRBV7-9 to TRBJ1-3, with D unclear. The CDR3 loop spans 15 amino acids. Germline lookup yields CDR1 SEHNR and CDR2 FQNEAQ (reference sequence). V shed 5 bases and J shed 2 bases, with 13 bases lying between them. CDR3 nucleotides: TGTGCCAGCAGCCCCCGACATGCGGCTGGAAACACCATATATTTT. Residues: CASSPRHAAGNTIYF. The whole variable domain, remainder taken from reference TRBV7-9 and TRBJ1-3, is DTGVSQNPRHKITKRGQNVTFRCDPISEHNRLYWYRQTLGQGPEFLTYFQNEAQLEKSRLLSDRFSAERPKGSFSTLEIQRTEQGDSAMYLCASSPRHAAGNTIYFGEGSWLTVV.

This chain joins TRBV6-5 and TRBJ2-1; no clear D. Per germline, CDR1 MNHEY and CDR2 SVGAGI. V gave up 2 bases and J gave up 9 bases, with 5 bases separating them. The CDR3 contains 11 residues. This CDR3 reads CASSYASEQFF. The CDR3 DNA follows: TGTGCCAGCAGTTACGCCAGTGAGCAGTTCTTC.

J is TRBJ2-7 and V is TRBV27, with TRBD2 matching over 14 bases. The CDR3 extends over 17 amino acids. Trimming cost V 6 bases and J 3 bases; bases outside gene matches: 10. CDR1 is MNHEY and CDR2 is SMNVEV in the germline V gene (reference sequence). As DNA, the CDR3 is TGTGCCAGCAGCCCCGGGACTAGCGGGAGTTTAGGCTACGAGCAGTACTTC. Translating gives CASSPGTSGSLGYEQYF.

The table lists this clone with a count of one. The gene calls are TRBV5-4 and TRBJ1-5, with D perhaps matching TRBD1 (5 bases). This CDR3 is built from 12 residues. V lost 4 bases and J lost 6, with 8 bases in between. The germline V gene encodes CDR1 SGHNT and CDR2 YYREEE (reference sequence). CDR3 coding DNA: TGTGCCAGCAGCATAGACAGTCAGCCCCAGCATTTT. This gives the protein CASSIDSQPQHF.

This clone showed up just once. The V gene is TRBV5-1, the J gene TRBJ2-5, with a weak D call TRBD2 (5 bases). V was pared by 0 bases and J by 5 bases, with 8 bases between. There are 13 residues in the CDR3. Germline V lookup: CDR1 SGHRS, CDR2 YFSETQ. The CDR3 region is CASSLVRGETQYF. CDR3 sequence (DNA): TGCGCCAGCAGCTTGGTCCGAGGGGAGACCCAGTACTTC. The full variable domain, in which reference TRBV5-1 and TRBJ2-5 provide the parts outside the CDR3, is KAGVTQTPRYLIKTRGQQVTLSCSPISGHRSVSWYQQTPGQGLQFLFEYFSETQRNKGNFPGRFSGRQFSNSRSEMNVSTLELGDSALYLCASSLVRGETQYFGPGTRLLVL.

This clone has a handful of counts. The chain carries TRBV6-6 and TRBJ1-5; D ambiguous. The germline gives CDR1 MNHNY, CDR2 SVGAGI (reference sequence). V dropped 7 bases and J dropped 0 bases, with 13 bases sitting between them. The CDR3 sequence is 15 residues long. The CDR3 sequence is CASIQDGNSNQPQHF. For the CDR3, the DNA is TGTGCCAGCATCCAGGACGGAAATAGCAATCAGCCCCAGCATTTT.